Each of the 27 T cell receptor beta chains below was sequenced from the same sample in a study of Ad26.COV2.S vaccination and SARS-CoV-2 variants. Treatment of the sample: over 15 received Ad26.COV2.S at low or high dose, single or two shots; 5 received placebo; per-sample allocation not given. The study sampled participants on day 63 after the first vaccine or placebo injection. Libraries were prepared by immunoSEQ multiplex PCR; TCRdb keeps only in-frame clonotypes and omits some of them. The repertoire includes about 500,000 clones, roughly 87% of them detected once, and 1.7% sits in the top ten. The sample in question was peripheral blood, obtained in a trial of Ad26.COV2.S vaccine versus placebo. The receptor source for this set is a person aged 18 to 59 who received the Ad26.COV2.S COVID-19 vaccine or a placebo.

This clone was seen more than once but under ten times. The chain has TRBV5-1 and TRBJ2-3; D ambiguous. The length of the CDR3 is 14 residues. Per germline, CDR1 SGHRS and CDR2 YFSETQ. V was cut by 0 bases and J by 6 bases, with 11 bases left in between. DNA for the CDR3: TGCGCCAGCAGCTTGGGGCAGAGAGTTGATACGCAGTATTTT. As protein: CASSLGQRVDTQYF.

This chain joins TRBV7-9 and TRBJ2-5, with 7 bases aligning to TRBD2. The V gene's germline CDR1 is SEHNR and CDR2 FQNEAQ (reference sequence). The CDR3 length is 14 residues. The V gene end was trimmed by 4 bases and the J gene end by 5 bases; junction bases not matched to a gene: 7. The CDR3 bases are TGTGCCAGCAGCTCCCCGGGGGGTTGGGAGACCCAGTACTTC. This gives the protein CASSSPGGWETQYF. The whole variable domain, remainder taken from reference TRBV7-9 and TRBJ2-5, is DTGVSQNPRHKITKRGQNVTFRCDPISEHNRLYWYRQTLGQGPEFLTYFQNEAQLEKSRLLSDRFSAERPKGSFSTLEIQRTEQGDSAMYLCASSSPGGWETQYFGPGTRLLVL.

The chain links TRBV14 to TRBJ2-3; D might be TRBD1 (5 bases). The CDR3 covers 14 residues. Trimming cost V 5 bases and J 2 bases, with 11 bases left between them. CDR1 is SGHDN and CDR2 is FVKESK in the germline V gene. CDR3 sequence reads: CASSFRAHTDTQYF. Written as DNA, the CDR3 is TGTGCCAGCAGCTTCAGGGCGCACACAGATACGCAGTATTTT.

The chain's CDR3 is CASSQESGRSRAFF. The CDR3 DNA follows: TGCGCCAGCAGCCAAGAGAGCGGACGGTCTCGGGCTTTCTTT. The chain employs TRBV4-1 and TRBJ1-1; no reliable D call. CDR1 is MGHRA and CDR2 is YSYEKL in the germline V gene. The CDR3 is 14 amino acids. Deletions cut 0 bases from V and 11 bases from J, with 16 bases between.

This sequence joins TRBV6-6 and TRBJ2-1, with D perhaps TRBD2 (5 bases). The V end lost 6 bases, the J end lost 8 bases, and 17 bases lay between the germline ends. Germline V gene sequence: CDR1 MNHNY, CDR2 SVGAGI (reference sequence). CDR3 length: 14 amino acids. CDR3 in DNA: TGTGCCAGCAGCCACGACTATCCGGACGATGAGCAGTTCTTC. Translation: CASSHDYPDDEQFF.

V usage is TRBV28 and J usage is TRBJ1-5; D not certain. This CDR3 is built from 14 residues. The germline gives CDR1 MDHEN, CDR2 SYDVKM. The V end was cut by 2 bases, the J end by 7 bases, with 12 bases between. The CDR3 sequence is CASSLGGGGQPQHF. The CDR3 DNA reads TGTGCCAGCAGTTTAGGCGGAGGAGGGCAGCCCCAGCATTTT.

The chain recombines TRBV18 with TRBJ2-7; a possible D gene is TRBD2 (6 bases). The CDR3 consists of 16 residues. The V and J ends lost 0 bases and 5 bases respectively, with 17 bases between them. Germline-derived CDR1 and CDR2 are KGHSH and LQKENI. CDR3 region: CASSPPGGYLGDEQYF. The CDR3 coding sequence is TGTGCCAGCTCACCACCGGGAGGTTATCTTGGTGACGAGCAGTACTTC.

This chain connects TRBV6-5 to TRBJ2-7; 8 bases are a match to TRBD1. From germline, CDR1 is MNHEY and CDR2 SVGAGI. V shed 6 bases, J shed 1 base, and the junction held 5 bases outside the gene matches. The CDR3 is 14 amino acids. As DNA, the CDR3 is TGTGCCAGCAGCACCCGGACAGGGTCCTACGAGCAGTACTTC. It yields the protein CASSTRTGSYEQYF.

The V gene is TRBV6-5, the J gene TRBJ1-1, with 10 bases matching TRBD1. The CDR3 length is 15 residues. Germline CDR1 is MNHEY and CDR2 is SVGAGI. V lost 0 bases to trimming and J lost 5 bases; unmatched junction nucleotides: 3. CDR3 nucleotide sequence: TGTGCCAGCAGTTACTCCCGGGACAGGGGTACTGAAGCTTTCTTT. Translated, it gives CASSYSRDRGTEAFF.

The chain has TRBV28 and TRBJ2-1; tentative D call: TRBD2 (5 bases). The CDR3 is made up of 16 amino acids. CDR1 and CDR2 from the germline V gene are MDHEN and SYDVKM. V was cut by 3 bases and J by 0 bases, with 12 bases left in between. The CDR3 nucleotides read TGTGCCAGCAGTTTGCCCTTAGGGAGCTCCTACAATGAGCAGTTCTTC. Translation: CASSLPLGSSYNEQFF. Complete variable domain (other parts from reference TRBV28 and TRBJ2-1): DVKVTQSSRYLVKRTGEKVFLECVQDMDHENMFWYRQDPGLGLRLIYFSYDVKMKEKGDIPEGYSVSREKKERFSLILESASTNQTSMYLCASSLPLGSSYNEQFFGPGTRLTVL.

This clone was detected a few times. CDR3 nucleotides: TGTGCCAGCAGTAGCCGGGACAGGCAATATTTT. Amino acids: CASSSRDRQYF. The V and J genes are TRBV6-6 and TRBJ1-3, with 8 bases fitting TRBD1. V shed 5 bases, J shed 15 bases, and the junction held 6 bases outside the gene matches. Germline V lookup: CDR1 MNHNY, CDR2 SVGAGI (reference sequence). The CDR3 extends over 11 amino acids.

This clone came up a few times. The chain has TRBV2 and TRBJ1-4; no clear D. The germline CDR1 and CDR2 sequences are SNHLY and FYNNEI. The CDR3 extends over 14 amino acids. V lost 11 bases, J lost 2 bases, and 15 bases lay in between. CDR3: CASKEGSTNEKLFF. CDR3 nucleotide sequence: TGTGCCTCAAAGGAGGGATCGACTAATGAAAAACTGTTTTTT.

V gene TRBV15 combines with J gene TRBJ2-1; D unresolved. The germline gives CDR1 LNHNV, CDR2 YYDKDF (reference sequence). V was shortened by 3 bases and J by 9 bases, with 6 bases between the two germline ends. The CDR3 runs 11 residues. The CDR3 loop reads CATSRLGEQFF. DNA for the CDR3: TGTGCCACCAGCAGGTTGGGTGAGCAGTTCTTC.

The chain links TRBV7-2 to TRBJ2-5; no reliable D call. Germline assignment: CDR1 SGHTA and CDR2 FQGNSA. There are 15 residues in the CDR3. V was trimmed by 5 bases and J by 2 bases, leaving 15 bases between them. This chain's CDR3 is CASSLIGQVQETQYF. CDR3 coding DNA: TGTGCCAGCAGCCTAATCGGGCAGGTGCAAGAGACCCAGTACTTC.

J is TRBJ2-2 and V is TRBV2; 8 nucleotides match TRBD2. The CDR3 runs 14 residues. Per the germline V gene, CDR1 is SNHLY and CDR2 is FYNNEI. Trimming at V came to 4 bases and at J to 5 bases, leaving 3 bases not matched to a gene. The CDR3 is CASSAGGLTGELFF. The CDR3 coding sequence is TGTGCCAGCAGTGCGGGGGGGTTAACCGGGGAGCTGTTTTTT.

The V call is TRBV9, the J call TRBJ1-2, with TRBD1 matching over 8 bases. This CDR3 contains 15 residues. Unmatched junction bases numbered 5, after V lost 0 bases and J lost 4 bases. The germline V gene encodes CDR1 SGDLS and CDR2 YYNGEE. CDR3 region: CASSVAQGAIYGYTF. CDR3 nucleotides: TGTGCCAGCAGCGTAGCTCAGGGGGCAATCTATGGCTACACCTTC.

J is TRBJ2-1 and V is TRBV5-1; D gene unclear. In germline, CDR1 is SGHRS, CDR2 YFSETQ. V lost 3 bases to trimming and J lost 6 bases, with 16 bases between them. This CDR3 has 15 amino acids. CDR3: CASSWVGLARNEQFF. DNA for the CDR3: TGCGCCAGCAGCTGGGTGGGGTTAGCACGCAATGAGCAGTTCTTC. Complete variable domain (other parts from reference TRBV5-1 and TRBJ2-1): KAGVTQTPRYLIKTRGQQVTLSCSPISGHRSVSWYQQTPGQGLQFLFEYFSETQRNKGNFPGRFSGRQFSNSRSEMNVSTLELGDSALYLCASSWVGLARNEQFFGPGTRLTVL.

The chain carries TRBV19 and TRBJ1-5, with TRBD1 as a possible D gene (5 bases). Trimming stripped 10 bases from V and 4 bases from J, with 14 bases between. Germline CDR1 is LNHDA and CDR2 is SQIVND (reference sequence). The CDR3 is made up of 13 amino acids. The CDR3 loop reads CATGLGGNQPQHF. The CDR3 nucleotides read TGTGCCACCGGACTGGGGGGTAATCAGCCCCAGCATTTT.

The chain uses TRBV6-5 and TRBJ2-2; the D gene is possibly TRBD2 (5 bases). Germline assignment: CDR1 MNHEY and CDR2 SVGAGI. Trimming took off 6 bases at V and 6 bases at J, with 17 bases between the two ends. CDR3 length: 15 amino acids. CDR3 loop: CASRTGIKTPGELFF. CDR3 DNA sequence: TGTGCCAGCAGAACCGGGATAAAGACACCCGGGGAGCTGTTTTTT.

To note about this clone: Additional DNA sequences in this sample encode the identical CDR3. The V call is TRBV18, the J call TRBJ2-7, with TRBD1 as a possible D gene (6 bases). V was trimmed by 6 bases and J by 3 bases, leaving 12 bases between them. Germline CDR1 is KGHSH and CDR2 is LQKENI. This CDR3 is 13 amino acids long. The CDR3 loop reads CASSSDRSYEQYF. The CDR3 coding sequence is TGTGCCAGCTCCTCGGACAGAAGCTACGAGCAGTACTTC. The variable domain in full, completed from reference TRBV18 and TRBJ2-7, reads NAGVMQNPRHLVRRRGQEARLRCSPMKGHSHVYWYRQLPEEGLKFMVYLQKENIIDESGMPKERFSAEFPKEGPSILRIQQVVRGDSAAYFCASSSDRSYEQYFGPGTRLTVT.

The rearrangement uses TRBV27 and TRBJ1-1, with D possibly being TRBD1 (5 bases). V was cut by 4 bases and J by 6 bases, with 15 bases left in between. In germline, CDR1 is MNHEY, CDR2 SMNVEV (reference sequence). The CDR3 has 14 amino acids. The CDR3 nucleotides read TGTGCCAGCAGTTCTCGGGGCCGGGTACCTGAAGCTTTCTTT. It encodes CASSSRGRVPEAFF.

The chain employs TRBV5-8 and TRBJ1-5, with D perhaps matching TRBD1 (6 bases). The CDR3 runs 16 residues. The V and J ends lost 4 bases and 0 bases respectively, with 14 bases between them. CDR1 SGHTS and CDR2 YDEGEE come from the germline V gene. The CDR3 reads CASSPPQGLSNQPQHF. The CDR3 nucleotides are TGTGCCAGCAGCCCCCCTCAGGGGCTTAGCAATCAGCCCCAGCATTTT.

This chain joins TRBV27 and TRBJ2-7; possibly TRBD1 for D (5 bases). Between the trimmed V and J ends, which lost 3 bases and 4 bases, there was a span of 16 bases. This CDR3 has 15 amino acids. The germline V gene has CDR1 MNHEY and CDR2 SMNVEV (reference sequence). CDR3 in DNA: TGTGCCAGCAGTTTCAGATTGCAGGGATATTACGAGCAGTACTTC. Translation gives CASSFRLQGYYEQYF.

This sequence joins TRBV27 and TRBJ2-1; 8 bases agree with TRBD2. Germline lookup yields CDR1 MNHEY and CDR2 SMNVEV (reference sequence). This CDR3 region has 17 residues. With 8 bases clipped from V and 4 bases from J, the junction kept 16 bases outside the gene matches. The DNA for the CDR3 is TGTGCCAGCCGGTCTGGGATTGGCGGGGGGCCTTACAATGAGCAGTTCTTC. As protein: CASRSGIGGGPYNEQFF.

The chain's CDR3 is CASNTGLSVQPQHF. In DNA form, the CDR3 reads TGTGCCAGTAACACAGGCCTCTCTGTACAGCCCCAGCATTTT. The V gene is TRBV19, the J gene TRBJ1-5; a possible D gene is TRBD1 (5 bases). CDR1 is LNHDA, CDR2 SQIVND, per germline (reference sequence). This CDR3 is built from 14 residues. V shed 7 bases and J shed 7 bases, with 17 bases lying between them.

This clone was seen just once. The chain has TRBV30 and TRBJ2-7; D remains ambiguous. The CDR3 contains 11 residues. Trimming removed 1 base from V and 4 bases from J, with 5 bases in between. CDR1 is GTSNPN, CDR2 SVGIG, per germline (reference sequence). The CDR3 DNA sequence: TGTGCCTGGAGTGCGGTTTACGAGCAGTACTTC. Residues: CAWSAVYEQYF. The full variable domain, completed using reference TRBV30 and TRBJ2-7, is SQTIHQWPATLVQPVGSPLSLECTVEGTSNPNLYWYRQAAGRGLQLLFYSVGIGQISSEVPQNLSASRPQDRQFILSSKKLLLSDSGFYLCAWSAVYEQYFGPGTRLTVT.

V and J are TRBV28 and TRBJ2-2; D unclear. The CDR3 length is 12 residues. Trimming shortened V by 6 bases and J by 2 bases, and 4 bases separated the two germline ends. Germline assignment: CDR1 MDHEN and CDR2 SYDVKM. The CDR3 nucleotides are TGTGCCAGCAGCGCCAACACCGGGGAGCTGTTTTTT. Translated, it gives CASSANTGELFF.